This T cell receptor beta chain was found in a study of blood T cells in healthy people across ages. The authors ran a second PCR of roughly 6 to 12 cycles using a sample-barcoded 5' primer and a J-beta primer mix. Via MiXCR, TCRdb re-called the 5' RACE reads, giving one row per CDR3 protein. The sample lists some 550,000 distinct CDR3 sequences; 45% to 55% were seen once. The CDR3 loop spans 13 amino acids. Sequencing was done on a sample of blood. The gene calls are TRBV12-3 or TRBV12-4 and TRBJ2-5; weak D call: TRBD1 (6 bases). The DNA end lines up better with TRBJ2-7; the J call may be wrong. This clonotype was sampled from a man older than 75 in good health. CDR3 sequence (DNA): TGTGCCAGCAGCCGGACAGTCGCCTTCGAGCAGTACTTC. Residues: CASSRTVAFEQYF.